The 13 T cell receptor beta chains below all came from one sample that was sequenced in a study of OX40 agonist ivuxolimab in advanced cancers. Libraries were prepared by immunoSEQ multiplex PCR; TCRdb keeps only in-frame clonotypes and omits some of them. The sample consists of 55,000 to 85,000 clones, over 80% of them appearing once. The sample in question was CD4+ or CD8+ T cells sorted from blood, obtained in a trial of the OX40 agonist ivuxolimab. All receptors derive from an adult with an advanced solid tumor such as melanoma, head and neck, liver or kidney cancer.

Points on this clone: At one end the junction does not follow the germline gene, possibly because of a read error. The V call is TRBV7-7, the J call TRBJ2-2; D is unclear. The CDR3 runs to 14 residues. Germline lookup yields CDR1 SSHAT and CDR2 FNYEAQ (reference sequence). The CDR3 is CASSVLRDTGELFF. Here the CDR3 DNA reads TGTGCTAGCAGCGTCCTAAGGGACACCGGGGAGCTGTTTTTT.

V and J are TRBV2 and TRBJ2-5; D is uncertain. Germline V lookup: CDR1 SNHLY, CDR2 FYNNEI. The V end lost 6 bases, the J end lost 1 base, and 24 bases lay between the germline ends. There are 18 residues in the CDR3. CDR3 bases: TGTGCCAGCAGCCCTGACATACGACTGACGGTTGGCCAAGAGACCCAGTACTTC. Translation gives CASSPDIRLTVGQETQYF.

The chain uses TRBV6-1 and TRBJ1-5; no clear D gene. The CDR3 covers 15 residues. With 6 bases removed from V and 4 bases from J, the gap between germline ends came to 16 bases. CDR1 and CDR2 (germline): MNHNS, SASEGT. This chain's CDR3 is CASSLEWGQNQPQHF. The DNA for the CDR3 is TGTGCCAGCAGCCTAGAGTGGGGTCAGAATCAGCCCCAGCATTTT.

The chain employs TRBV20-1 and TRBJ1-2, with D maybe TRBD1 (5 bases). V was pared by 5 bases and J by 5 bases, with 9 bases between. CDR1 is DFQATT, CDR2 SNEGSKA, per germline (reference sequence). The CDR3 spans 11 residues. For the CDR3, the DNA is TGCAGTGCTTCAGGGAGATATGGCTACACCTTC. Its translation is CSASGRYGYTF.

V and J are TRBV7-2 and TRBJ1-5; possible D gene TRBD1, 6 bases. The CDR3 runs 17 residues. Germline CDR1 reads SGHTA; CDR2 reads FQGNSA. V lost 5 bases and J lost 1, with 18 bases in between. The chain's CDR3 is CASSKGRGAPSNQPQHF. CDR3 nucleotides: TGTGCCAGCAGCAAAGGACGGGGGGCGCCGAGCAATCAGCCCCAGCATTTT.

The J gene is TRBJ2-7, the V gene TRBV21-1; the tabulated D call, TRBD2, remains unverified against the DNA. TRBV21-1 is assigned pseudogene status. The CDR3 consists of 15 residues. The CDR3 DNA is TGTGCCAGCAGCAAATGGTGCGTAGTTACCTACGAGCAGTACTTC. Translating it yields CASSKWCVVTYEQYF.

The chain combines TRBV11-2 with TRBJ1-4, with D uncertain. In germline, CDR1 is SGHAT, CDR2 FQNNGV. V was trimmed by 5 bases and J by 0 bases, leaving 13 bases between them. The CDR3 loop spans 16 amino acids. CDR3 nucleotides: TGTGCCAGCAGCACCCTTTTCATGTCAACTAATGAAAAACTGTTTTTT. This sequence encodes CASSTLFMSTNEKLFF.

This rearrangement joins TRBV18 to TRBJ2-2, with D unresolved. Germline CDR1 and CDR2: KGHSH and LQKENI. This CDR3 has 14 amino acids. Trimming shortened V by 2 bases and J by 1 base, and 5 bases separated the two germline ends. CDR3 protein: CASSPAVNTGELFF. As DNA, the CDR3 is TGTGCCAGCTCACCAGCAGTGAACACCGGGGAGCTGTTTTTT.

The gene calls are TRBV5-4 and TRBJ1-4; D not resolved. Trimming shortened V by 0 bases and J by 4 bases, and 10 bases separated the two germline ends. The CDR3 extends over 15 amino acids. Germline V gene lookup returns CDR1 SGHNT and CDR2 YYREEE (reference sequence). The CDR3 loop is CASSLVGGGNEKLFF. The CDR3 nucleotides read TGTGCCAGCAGCTTGGTTGGCGGAGGTAATGAAAAACTGTTTTTT.

V usage is TRBV29-1 and J usage is TRBJ1-3; unclear D gene. V shed 4 bases and J shed 0 bases, with 7 bases lying between them. Germline V gives CDR1 SQVTM, CDR2 ANQGSEA. CDR3 length: 13 amino acids. CDR3 loop: CSVAGLSGNTIYF. The CDR3 DNA sequence: TGCAGCGTTGCAGGTCTCTCTGGAAACACCATATATTTT. The full variable domain, rest sourced from reference TRBV29-1 and TRBJ1-3, is SAVISQKPSRDICQRGTSLTIQCQVDSQVTMMFWYRQQPGQSLTLIATANQGSEATYESGFVIDKFPISRPNLTFSTLTVSNMSPEDSSIYLCSVAGLSGNTIYFGEGSWLTVV.

The chain joins TRBV2 to TRBJ1-2, with TRBD1 matching over 8 bases. The CDR3 extends over 16 amino acids. The J segment lost 4 bases and the V segment lost 6 bases, leaving 13 bases of the junction unmatched. The germline V gene encodes CDR1 SNHLY and CDR2 FYNNEI. The CDR3 DNA sequence: TGTGCCAGCAGAGAAAACAGTGGGACAGGTAGCTATGGCTACACCTTC. The encoded protein is CASRENSGTGSYGYTF.

The chain carries TRBV5-6 and TRBJ2-3; TRBD2 aligns across 15 bases. Germline lookup yields CDR1 SGHDT and CDR2 YYEEEE. CDR3 length: 18 amino acids. After removal of 4 bases from V and 1 base from J, the junction contained 7 bases not matched to a gene. The CDR3 DNA reads TGTGCCAGCAGCCGACGGACTAGCGGGAGGGCAGGCACAGATACGCAGTATTTT. Translating gives CASSRRTSGRAGTDTQYF. The whole variable domain, filled in from reference TRBV5-6 and TRBJ2-3, reads DAGVTQSPTHLIKTRGQQVTLRCSPKSGHDTVSWYQQALGQGPQFIFQYYEEEERQRGNFPDRFSGHQFPNYSSELNVNALLLGDSALYLCASSRRTSGRAGTDTQYFGPGTRLTVL.

This clone was counted only a few times. The rearrangement links TRBV11-2 to TRBJ1-5; D uncertain. Germline-derived CDR1 and CDR2 are SGHAT and FQNNGV. Trimming shortened V by 2 bases and J by 0 bases, and 8 bases separated the two germline ends. The CDR3 length is 15 residues. The CDR3 DNA sequence: TGTGCCAGCAGCTTAAGCGGAGTTAGCAATCAGCCCCAGCATTTT. The encoded protein is CASSLSGVSNQPQHF.